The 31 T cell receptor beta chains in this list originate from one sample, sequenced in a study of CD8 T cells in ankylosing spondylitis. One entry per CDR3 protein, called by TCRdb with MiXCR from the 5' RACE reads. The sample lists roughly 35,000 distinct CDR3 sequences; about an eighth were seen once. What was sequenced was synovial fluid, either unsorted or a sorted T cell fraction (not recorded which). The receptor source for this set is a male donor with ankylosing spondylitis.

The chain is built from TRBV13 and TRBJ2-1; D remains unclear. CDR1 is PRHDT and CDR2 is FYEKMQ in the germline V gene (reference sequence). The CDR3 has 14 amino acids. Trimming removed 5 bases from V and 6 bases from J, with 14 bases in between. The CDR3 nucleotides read TGTGCCAGCAGCCCCATGCTCCTAAGCAATGAGCAGTTCTTC. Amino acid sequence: CASSPMLLSNEQFF. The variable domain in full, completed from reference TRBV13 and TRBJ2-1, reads AAGVIQSPRHLIKEKRETATLKCYPIPRHDTVYWYQQGPGQDPQFLISFYEKMQSDKGSIPDRFSAQQFSDYHSELNMSSLELGDSALYFCASSPMLLSNEQFFGPGTRLTVL.

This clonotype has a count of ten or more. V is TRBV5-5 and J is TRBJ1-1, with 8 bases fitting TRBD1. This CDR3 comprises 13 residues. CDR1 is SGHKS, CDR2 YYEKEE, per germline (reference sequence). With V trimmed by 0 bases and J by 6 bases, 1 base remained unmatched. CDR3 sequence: CASSLAGGPEAFF. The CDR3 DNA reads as TGTGCCAGCAGCTTGGCAGGGGGCCCTGAAGCTTTCTTT.

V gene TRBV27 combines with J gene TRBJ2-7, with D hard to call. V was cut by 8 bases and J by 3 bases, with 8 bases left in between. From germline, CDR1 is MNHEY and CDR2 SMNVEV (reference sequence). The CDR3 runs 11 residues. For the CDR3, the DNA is TGTGCCAGCGGGAACCACTACGAGCAGTACTTC. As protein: CASGNHYEQYF.

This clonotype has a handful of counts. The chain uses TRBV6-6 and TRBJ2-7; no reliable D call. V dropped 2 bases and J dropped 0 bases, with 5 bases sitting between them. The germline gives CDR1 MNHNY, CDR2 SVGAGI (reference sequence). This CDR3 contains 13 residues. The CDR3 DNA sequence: TGTGCCAGCAGTTACGAGATCTCCTACGAGCAGTACTTC. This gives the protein CASSYEISYEQYF.

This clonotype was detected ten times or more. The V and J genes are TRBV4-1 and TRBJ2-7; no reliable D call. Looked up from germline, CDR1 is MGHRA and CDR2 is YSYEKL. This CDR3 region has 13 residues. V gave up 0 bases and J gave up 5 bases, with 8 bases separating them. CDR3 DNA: TGCGCCAGCAGCCAAGACCCTGGGCACGAGCAGTACTTC. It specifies CASSQDPGHEQYF.

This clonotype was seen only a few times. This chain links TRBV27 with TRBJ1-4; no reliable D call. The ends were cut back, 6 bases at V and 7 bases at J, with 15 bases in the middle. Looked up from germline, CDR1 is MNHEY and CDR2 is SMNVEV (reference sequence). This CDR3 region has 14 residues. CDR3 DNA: TGTGCCAGCAGGTGGGAGAGGGTCGGTGAAAAACTGTTTTTT. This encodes CASRWERVGEKLFF.

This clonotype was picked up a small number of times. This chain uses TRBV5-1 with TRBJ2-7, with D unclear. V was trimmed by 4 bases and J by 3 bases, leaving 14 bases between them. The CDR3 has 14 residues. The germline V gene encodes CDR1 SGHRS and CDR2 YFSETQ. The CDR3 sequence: CASSPNRIHYEQYF. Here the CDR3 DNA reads TGCGCCAGCAGCCCAAACCGGATACACTACGAGCAGTACTTC.

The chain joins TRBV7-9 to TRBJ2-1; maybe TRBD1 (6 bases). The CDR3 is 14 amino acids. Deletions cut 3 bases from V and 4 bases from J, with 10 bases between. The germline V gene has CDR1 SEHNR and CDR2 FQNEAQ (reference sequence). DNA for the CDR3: TGTGCCAGCAGCTTGCTTACAGGGTACAATGAGCAGTTCTTC. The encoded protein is CASSLLTGYNEQFF.

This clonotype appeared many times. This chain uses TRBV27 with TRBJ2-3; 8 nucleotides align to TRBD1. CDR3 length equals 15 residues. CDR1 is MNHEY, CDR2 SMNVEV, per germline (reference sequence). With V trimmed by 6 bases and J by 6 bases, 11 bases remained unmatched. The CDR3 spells CASRRWGQASDTQYF. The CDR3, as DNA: TGTGCCAGCAGGCGTTGGGGACAGGCCTCGGATACGCAGTATTTT.

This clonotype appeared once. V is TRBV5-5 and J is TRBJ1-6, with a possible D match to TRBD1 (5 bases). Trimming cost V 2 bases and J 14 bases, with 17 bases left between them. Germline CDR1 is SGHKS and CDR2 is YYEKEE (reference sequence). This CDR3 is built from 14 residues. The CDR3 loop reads CASSFLGRPLTLHF. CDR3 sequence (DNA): TGTGCCAGCAGCTTCCTGGGACGGCCCCTGACCCTCCACTTT.

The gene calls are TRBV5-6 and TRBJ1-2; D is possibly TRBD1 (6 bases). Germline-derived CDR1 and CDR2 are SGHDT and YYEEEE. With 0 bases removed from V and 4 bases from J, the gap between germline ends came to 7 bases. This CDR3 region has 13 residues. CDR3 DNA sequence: TGTGCCAGCAGCTTGGGGGACACCTATGGCTACACCTTC. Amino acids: CASSLGDTYGYTF. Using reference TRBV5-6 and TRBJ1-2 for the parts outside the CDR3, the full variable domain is DAGVTQSPTHLIKTRGQQVTLRCSPKSGHDTVSWYQQALGQGPQFIFQYYEEEERQRGNFPDRFSGHQFPNYSSELNVNALLLGDSALYLCASSLGDTYGYTFGSGTRLTVV.

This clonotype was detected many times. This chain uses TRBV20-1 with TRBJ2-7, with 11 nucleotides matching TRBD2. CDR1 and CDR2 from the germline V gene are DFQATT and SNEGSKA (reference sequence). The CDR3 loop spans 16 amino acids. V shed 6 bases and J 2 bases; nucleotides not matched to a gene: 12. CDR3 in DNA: TGCAGTGCCACAATTACTAGCGGGGGTTTCGCCTACGAGCAGTACTTC. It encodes CSATITSGGFAYEQYF.

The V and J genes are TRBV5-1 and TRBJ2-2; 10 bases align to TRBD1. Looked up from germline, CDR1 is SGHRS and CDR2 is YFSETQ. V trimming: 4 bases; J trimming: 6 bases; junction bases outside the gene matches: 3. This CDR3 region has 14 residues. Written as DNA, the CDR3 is TGCGCCAGCAGCAGGACAGGGGGATCCGGGGAGCTGTTTTTT. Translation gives CASSRTGGSGELFF.

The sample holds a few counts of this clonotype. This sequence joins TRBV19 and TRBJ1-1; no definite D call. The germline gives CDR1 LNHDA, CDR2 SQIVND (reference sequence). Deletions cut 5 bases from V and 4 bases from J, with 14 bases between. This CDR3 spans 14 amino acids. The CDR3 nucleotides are TGTGCCAGTAGTGACTCAGGTTGGAGCACTGAAGCTTTCTTT. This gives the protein CASSDSGWSTEAFF.

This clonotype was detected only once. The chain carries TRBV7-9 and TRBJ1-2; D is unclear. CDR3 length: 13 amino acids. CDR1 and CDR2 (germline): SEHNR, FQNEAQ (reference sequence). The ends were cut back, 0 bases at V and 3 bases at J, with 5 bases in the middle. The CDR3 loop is CASSLATDYGYTF. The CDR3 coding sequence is TGTGCCAGCAGCTTAGCAACAGACTATGGCTACACCTTC.

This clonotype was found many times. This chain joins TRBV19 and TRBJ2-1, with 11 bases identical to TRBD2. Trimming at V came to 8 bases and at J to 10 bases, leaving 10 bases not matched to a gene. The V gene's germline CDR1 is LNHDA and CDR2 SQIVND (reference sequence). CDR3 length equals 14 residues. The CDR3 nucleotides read TGTGCCAGTTCCTTAGCGGGAGGGCTAGGAGAGCAGTTCTTC. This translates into CASSLAGGLGEQFF.

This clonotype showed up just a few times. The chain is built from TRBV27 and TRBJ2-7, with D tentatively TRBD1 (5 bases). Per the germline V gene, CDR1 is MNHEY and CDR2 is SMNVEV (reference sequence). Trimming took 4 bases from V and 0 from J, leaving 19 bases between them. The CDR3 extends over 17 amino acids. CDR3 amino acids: CASSSIMGYRPSYEQYF. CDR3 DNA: TGTGCCAGCAGTTCTATTATGGGATACAGGCCCTCCTACGAGCAGTACTTC.

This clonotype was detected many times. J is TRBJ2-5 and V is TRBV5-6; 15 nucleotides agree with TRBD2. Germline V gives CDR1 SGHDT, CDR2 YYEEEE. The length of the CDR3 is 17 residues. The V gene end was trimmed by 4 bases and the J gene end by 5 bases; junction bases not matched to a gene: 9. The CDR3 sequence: CASSPRTSGGEGETQYF. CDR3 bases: TGTGCCAGCAGCCCGCGGACTAGCGGGGGGGAAGGGGAGACCCAGTACTTC.

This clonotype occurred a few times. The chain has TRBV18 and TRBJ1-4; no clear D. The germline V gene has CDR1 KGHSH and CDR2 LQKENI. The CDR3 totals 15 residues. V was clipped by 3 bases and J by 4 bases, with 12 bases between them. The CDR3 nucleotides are TGTGCCAGCTCACCGGCACGGGGAATTAATGAAAAACTGTTTTTT. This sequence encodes CASSPARGINEKLFF.

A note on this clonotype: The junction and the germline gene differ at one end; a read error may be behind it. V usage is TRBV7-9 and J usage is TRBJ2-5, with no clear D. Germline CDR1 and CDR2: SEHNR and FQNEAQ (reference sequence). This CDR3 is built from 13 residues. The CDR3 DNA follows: TGTGCCAGCAGCTTAGACCGGCAAGGGACCCAGTACTTC. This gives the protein CASSLDRQGTQYF.

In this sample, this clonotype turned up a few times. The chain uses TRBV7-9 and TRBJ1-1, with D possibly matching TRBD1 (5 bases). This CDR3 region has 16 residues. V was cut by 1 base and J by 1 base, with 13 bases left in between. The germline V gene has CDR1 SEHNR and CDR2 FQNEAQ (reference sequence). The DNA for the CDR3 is TGTGCCAGCAGCTTAGGAGCACCGACAGCGAACACTGAAGCTTTCTTT. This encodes CASSLGAPTANTEAFF.

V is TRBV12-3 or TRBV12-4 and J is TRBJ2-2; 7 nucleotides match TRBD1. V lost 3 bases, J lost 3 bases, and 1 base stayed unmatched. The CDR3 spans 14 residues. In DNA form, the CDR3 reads TGTGCCAGCAGTTTTCAGGGGGACACCGGGGAGCTGTTTTTT. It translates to CASSFQGDTGELFF.

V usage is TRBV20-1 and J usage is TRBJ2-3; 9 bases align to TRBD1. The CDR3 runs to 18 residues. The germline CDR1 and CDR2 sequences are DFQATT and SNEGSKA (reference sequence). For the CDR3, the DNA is TGCTGTCGAAAGTATACCCCCGGACAGGGGCCAGCAGCAGATACGCAGTATTTT. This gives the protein CCRKYTPGQGPAADTQYF.

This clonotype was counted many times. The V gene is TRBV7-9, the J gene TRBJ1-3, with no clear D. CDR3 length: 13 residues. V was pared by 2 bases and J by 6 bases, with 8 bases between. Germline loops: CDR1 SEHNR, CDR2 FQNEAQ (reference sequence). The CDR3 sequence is CASSLIRKNTIYF. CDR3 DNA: TGTGCCAGCAGCTTAATCAGAAAAAACACCATATATTTT.

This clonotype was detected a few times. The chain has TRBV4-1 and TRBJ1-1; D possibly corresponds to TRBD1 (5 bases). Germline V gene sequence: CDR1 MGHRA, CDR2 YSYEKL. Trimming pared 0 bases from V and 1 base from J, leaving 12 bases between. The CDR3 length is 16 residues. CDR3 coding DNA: TGCGCCAGCAGCCAAGACCAAAGGGGATGGAACACTGAAGCTTTCTTT. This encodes CASSQDQRGWNTEAFF.

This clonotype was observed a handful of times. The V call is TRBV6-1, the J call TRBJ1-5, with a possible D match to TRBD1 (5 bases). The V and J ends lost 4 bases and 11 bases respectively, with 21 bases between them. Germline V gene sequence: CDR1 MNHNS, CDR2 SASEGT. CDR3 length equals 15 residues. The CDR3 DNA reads TGTGCCAGCAGTGGGAGGACGTCCAGCCTGGGGGCCCAGCATTTT. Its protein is CASSGRTSSLGAQHF.

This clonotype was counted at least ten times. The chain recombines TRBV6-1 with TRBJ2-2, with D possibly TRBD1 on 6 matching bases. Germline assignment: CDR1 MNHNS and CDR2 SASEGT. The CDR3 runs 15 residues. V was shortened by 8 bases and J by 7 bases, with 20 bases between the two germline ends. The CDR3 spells CASYRALGLVGELFF. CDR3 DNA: TGTGCCAGCTACAGGGCCCTGGGTCTTGTCGGGGAGCTGTTTTTT.

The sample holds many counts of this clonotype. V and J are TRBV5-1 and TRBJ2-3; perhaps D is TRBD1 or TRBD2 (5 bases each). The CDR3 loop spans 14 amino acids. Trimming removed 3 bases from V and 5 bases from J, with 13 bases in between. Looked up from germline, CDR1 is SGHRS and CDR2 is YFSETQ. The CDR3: CASSSGTLEDTQYF. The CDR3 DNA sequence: TGCGCCAGCAGCTCCGGGACGCTCGAAGATACGCAGTATTTT.

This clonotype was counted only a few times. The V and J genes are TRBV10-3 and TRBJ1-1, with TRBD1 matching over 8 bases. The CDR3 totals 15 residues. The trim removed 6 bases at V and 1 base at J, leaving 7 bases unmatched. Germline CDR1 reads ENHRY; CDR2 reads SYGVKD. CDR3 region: CAISDRDRGNTEAFF. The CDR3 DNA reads TGTGCCATCAGCGATCGAGACAGGGGGAACACTGAAGCTTTCTTT.

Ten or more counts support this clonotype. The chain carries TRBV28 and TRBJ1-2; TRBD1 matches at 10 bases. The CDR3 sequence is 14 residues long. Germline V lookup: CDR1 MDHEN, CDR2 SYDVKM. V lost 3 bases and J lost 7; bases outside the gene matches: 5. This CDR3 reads CASSFPTGGGGYTF. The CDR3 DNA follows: TGTGCCAGCAGTTTCCCGACAGGGGGCGGTGGCTACACCTTC.

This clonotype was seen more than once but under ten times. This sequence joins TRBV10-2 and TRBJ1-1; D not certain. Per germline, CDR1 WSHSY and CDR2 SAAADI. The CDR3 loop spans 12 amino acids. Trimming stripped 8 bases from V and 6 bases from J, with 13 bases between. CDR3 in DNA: TGCGCCAGCGACGCGAGACGGGCTGAAGCTTTCTTT. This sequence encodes CASDARRAEAFF.